This note documents a single T cell receptor beta chain sequence. The antigen is unknown. This specimen belongs to a study of brain T cells in children with intractable seizures. The CDR3 contains 16 residues. Germline lookup yields CDR1 LNHDA and CDR2 SQIVND (reference sequence). Trimming pared 3 bases from V and 0 bases from J, leaving 15 bases between. Study findings and constraints: Pre- and post-surgery blood differed in depth, so pre-surgery absences may be undersampling. Viral specificity was inferred only from CDR3 similarity; HCMV serostatus was unknown.

Time point noted: blood from clinic visit 5 months post-surgery; TSC patient then seizure free. Only cases whose brain tissue showed the highest T cell transcript signatures were sequenced. Using immunoSEQ multiplex PCR, the repertoire was profiled, and TCRdb retains in-frame clones only, with some absent. The table has approximately 330,000 clones, 93% seen once; the top ten hold 4.5% to 7%. V gene TRBV19 combines with J gene TRBJ2-7, with D uncertain. Sequenced here: peripheral blood, sampled 4 to 5 months after surgery. The source is a boy under three years old with tuberous sclerosis and intractable seizures. Here the CDR3 reads CASSMALLTNSYEQYF. The CDR3 DNA follows: TGTGCCAGTAGTATGGCTCTACTAACTAACTCCTACGAGCAGTACTTC.